The 5 T cell receptor beta chains listed next were all sequenced from one sample in a study of Ad26.COV2.S vaccination and SARS-CoV-2 variants. Generated by immunoSEQ multiplex PCR, the TCRdb table keeps only in-frame clones and is missing some. Here the sample spans hundreds of thousands of clones, 75% to 95% being singletons. The sample's treatment: some 20 received Ad26.COV2.S at low or high dose, single or two shots; about 5 received placebo; per-sample allocation not given. The investigators took samples on day 63 after the first vaccine or placebo injection. Here the sequenced sample was peripheral blood, taken in a trial of Ad26.COV2.S vaccine versus placebo. All receptors derive from a person aged 18-65 years who received the Ad26.COV2.S COVID-19 vaccine or a placebo.

The gene calls are TRBV19 and TRBJ2-1; 8 bases match TRBD2. The CDR3 is made up of 16 amino acids. The germline gives CDR1 LNHDA, CDR2 SQIVND (reference sequence). V was pared by 4 bases and J by 3 bases, with 8 bases of the junction left unmatched. The CDR3 nucleotides read TGTGCCAGTAGTACCTTAACTAGCGGACTCTACAATGAGCAGTTCTTC. Amino acids: CASSTLTSGLYNEQFF.

The chain is built from TRBV4-2 and TRBJ1-6; 8 positions match TRBD1. The V gene end was trimmed by 2 bases and the J gene end by 8 bases; junction bases not matched to a gene: 5. From germline, CDR1 is LGHNA and CDR2 YNFKEQ. The CDR3 extends over 15 amino acids. The CDR3 here is CASSQSGTGYSPLHF. The CDR3 nucleotides are TGTGCCAGCAGCCAATCCGGGACAGGCTATTCACCCCTCCACTTT.

The chain recombines TRBV6-5 with TRBJ1-5, with D hard to call. CDR3 length: 14 amino acids. CDR1 is MNHEY, CDR2 SVGAGI, per germline. V shed 5 bases and J shed 2 bases, with 10 bases lying between them. DNA of the CDR3: TGTGCCAGCAGTCGGGGAGTTGGCAATCAGCCCCAGCATTTT. The encoded protein is CASSRGVGNQPQHF.

The chain employs TRBV24-1 and TRBJ1-6, with no clear D. From germline, CDR1 is KGHDR and CDR2 SFDVKD. With 3 bases removed from V and 7 bases from J, the gap between germline ends came to 6 bases. CDR3 length: 13 amino acids. The CDR3 is CATSDVGNSPLHF. The DNA of the CDR3 is TGTGCCACCAGTGATGTGGGCAATTCACCCCTCCACTTT.

A word on this clone: Distinct nucleotide sequences in the sample also encode this CDR3. The rearrangement joins TRBV19 to TRBJ2-7, with TRBD2 identical over 10 bases. Looked up from germline, CDR1 is LNHDA and CDR2 is SQIVND (reference sequence). The length of the CDR3 is 12 residues. After removal of 7 bases from V and 4 bases from J, the junction contained 1 base not matched to a gene. CDR3 sequence (DNA): TGTGCCAGTACTAGCGGGAGTTACGAGCAGTACTTC. This sequence encodes CASTSGSYEQYF.